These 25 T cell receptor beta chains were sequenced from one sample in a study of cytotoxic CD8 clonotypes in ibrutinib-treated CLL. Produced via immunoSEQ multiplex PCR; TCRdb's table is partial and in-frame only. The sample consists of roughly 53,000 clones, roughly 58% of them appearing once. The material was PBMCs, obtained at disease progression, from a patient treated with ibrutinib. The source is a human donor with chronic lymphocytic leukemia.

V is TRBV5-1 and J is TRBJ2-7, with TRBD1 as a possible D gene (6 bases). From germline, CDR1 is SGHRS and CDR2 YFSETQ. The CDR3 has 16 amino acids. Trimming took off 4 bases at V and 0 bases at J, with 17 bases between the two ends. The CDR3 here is CASSLRDTRSSYEQYF. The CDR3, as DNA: TGCGCCAGCAGCCTAAGGGACACCAGGAGCTCCTACGAGCAGTACTTC.

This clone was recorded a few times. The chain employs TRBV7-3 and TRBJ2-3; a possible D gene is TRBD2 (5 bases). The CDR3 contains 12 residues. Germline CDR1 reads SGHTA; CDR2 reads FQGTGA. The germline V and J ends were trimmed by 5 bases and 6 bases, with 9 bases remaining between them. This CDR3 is CASSRDYDTQYF. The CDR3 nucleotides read TGTGCCAGCAGCCGAGACTACGATACGCAGTATTTT.

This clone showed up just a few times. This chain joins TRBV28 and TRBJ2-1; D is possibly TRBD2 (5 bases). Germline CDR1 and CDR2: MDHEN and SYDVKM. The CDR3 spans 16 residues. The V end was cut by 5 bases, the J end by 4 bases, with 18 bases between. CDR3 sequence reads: CASSTRRAGHYNEQFF. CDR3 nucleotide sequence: TGTGCCAGCAGTACCCGCCGGGCGGGTCATTACAATGAGCAGTTCTTC.

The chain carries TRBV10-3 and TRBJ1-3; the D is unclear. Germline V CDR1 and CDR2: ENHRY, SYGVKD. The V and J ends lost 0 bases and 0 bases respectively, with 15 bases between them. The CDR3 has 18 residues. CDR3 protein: CAISESLDSYSSGNTIYF. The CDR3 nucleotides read TGTGCCATCAGTGAGTCCTTAGACTCATACAGCTCTGGAAACACCATATATTTT.

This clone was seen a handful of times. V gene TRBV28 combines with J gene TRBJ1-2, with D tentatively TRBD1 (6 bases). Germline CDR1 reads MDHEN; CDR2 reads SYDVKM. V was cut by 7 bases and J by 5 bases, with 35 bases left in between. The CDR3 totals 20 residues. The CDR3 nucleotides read TGTGCCAGCACCAAAGGGGATCCACGGACAGCCCAGGGTAGGGGATATGGCTACACCTTC. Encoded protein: CASTKGDPRTAQGRGYGYTF.

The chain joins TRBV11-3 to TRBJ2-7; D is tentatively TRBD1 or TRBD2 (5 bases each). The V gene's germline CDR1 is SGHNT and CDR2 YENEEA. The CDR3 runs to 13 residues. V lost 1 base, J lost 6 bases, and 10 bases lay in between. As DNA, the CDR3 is TGTGCCAGCAGCTTAGTTCGAGGGACCGAGCAGTACTTC. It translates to CASSLVRGTEQYF.

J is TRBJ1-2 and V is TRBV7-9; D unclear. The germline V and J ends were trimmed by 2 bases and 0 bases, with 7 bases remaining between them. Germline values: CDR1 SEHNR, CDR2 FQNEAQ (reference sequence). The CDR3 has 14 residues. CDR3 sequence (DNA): TGTGCCAGCAGCTTAACACGCTCTAACTATGGCTACACCTTC. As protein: CASSLTRSNYGYTF.

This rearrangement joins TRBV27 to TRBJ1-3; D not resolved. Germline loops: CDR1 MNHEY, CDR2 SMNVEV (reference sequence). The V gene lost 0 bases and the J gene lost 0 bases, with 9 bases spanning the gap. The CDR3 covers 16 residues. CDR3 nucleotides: TGTGCCAGCAGTTTATCTGGCACCCGCTCTGGAAACACCATATATTTT. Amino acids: CASSLSGTRSGNTIYF.

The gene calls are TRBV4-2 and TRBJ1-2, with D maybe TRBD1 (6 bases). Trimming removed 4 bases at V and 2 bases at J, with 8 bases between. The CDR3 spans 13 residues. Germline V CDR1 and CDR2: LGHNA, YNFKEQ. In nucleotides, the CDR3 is TGTGCCAGCAGCCCGGGGGCGAACTATGGCTACACCTTC. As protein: CASSPGANYGYTF.

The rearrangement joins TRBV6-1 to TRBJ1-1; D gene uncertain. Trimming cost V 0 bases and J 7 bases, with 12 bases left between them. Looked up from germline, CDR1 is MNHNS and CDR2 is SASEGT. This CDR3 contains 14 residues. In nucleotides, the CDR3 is TGTGCCAGCAGTGAAGCGATAGGATTAGGTGAAGCTTTCTTT. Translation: CASSEAIGLGEAFF.

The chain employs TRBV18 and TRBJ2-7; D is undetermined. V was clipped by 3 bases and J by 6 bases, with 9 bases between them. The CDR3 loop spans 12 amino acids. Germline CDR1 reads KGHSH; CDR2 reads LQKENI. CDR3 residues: CASSPLLGEQYF. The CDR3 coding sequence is TGTGCCAGCTCACCTCTCTTGGGCGAGCAGTACTTC.

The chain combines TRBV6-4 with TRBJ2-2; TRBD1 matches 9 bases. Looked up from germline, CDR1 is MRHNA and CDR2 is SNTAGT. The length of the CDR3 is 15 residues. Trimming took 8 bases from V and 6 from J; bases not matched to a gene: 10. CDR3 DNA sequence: TGTGCCAGCGGACAGTCCGGGACAGGGTCCGGGGAGCTGTTTTTT. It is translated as CASGQSGTGSGELFF.

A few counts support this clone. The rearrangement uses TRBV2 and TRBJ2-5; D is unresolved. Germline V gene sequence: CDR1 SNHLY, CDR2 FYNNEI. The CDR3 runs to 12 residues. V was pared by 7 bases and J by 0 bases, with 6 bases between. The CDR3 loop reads CASKQDQETQYF. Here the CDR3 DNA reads TGTGCCAGCAAACAAGACCAAGAGACCCAGTACTTC.

The CDR3 nucleotides read TGTGCCTGGAAAGGACAGGGTCGAGAAAAACTGTTTTTT. Translation: CAWKGQGREKLFF. This chain uses TRBV30 with TRBJ1-4; 8 nucleotides match TRBD1. Germline loops: CDR1 GTSNPN, CDR2 SVGIG (reference sequence). CDR3 length equals 13 residues. Trimming cost V 4 bases and J 8 bases; bases outside gene matches: 6.

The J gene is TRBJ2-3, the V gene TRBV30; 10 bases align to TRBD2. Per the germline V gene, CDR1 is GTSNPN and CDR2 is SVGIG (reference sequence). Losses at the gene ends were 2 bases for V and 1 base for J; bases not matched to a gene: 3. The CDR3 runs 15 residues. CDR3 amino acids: CAWSPSGRGTDTQYF. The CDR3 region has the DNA TGTGCCTGGAGTCCCAGCGGGAGGGGCACAGATACGCAGTATTTT.

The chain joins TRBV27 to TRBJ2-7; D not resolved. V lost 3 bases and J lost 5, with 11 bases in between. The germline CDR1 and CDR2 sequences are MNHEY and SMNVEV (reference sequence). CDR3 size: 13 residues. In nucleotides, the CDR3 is TGTGCCAGCAGTTTGGGGAAAGGGAACGAGCAGTACTTC. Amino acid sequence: CASSLGKGNEQYF.

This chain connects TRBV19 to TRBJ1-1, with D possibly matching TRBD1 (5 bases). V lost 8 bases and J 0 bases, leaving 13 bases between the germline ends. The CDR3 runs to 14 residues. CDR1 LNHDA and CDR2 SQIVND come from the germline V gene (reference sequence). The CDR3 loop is CASLRQGLNTEAFF. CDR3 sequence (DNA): TGTGCCAGTCTACGCCAGGGACTGAACACTGAAGCTTTCTTT.

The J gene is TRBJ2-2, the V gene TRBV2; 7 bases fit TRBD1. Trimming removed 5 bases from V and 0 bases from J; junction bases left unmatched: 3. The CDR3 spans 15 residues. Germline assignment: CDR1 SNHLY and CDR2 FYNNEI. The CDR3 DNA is TGTGCCAGCAGTTTGGACAGGTCGAACACCGGGGAGCTGTTTTTT. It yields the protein CASSLDRSNTGELFF. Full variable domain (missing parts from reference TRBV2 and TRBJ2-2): EPEVTQTPSHQVTQMGQEVILRCVPISNHLYFYWYRQILGQKVEFLVSFYNNEISEKSEIFDDQFSVERPDGSNFTLKIRSTKLEDSAMYFCASSLDRSNTGELFFGEGSRLTVL.

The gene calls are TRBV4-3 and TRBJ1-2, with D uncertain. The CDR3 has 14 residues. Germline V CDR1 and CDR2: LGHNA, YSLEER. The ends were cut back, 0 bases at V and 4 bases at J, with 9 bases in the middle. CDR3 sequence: CASSQETQLYGYTF. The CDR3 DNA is TGCGCCAGCAGCCAAGAGACACAGCTCTATGGCTACACCTTC.

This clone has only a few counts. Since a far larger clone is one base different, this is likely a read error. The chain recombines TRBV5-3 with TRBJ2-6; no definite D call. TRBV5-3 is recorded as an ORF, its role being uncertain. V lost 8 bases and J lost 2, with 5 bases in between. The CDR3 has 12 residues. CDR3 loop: CASSTGANVLTF. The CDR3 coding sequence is TGTGCCAGCAGCACTGGGGCCAACGTCCTGACTTTC.

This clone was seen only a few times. The CDR3 DNA is TGTGCCAGCAGCCGGACTAGCGGCTCCTACGAGCAGTACTTC. Encoded protein: CASSRTSGSYEQYF. This chain uses TRBV2 with TRBJ2-7; 10 bases match TRBD2. Per the germline V gene, CDR1 is SNHLY and CDR2 is FYNNEI. Trimming cost V 6 bases and J 0 bases; bases outside gene matches: 2. This CDR3 has 14 amino acids.

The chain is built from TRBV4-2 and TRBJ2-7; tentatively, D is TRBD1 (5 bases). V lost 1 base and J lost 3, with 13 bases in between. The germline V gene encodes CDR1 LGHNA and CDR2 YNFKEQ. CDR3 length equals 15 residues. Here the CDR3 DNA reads TGTGCCAGCAGCCAAGGCGCACAGGACATCTACGAGCAGTACTTC. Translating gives CASSQGAQDIYEQYF.

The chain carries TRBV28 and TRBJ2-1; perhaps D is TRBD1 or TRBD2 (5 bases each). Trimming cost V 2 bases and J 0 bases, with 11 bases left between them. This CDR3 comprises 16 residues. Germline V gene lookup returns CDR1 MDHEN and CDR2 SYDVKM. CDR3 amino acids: CASSLLAGSSYNEQFF. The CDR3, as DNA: TGTGCCAGCAGTTTACTGGCAGGGAGCTCCTACAATGAGCAGTTCTTC.

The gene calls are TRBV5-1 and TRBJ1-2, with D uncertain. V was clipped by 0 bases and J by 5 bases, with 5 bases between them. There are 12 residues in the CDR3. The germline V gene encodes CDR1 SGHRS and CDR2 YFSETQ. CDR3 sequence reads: CASSLGPYGYTF. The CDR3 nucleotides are TGCGCCAGCAGCTTGGGGCCGTATGGCTACACCTTC.

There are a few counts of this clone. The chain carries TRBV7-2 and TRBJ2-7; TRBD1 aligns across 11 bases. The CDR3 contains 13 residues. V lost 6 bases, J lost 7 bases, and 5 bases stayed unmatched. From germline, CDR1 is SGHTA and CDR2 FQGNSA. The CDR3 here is CASRRTGGGEQYF. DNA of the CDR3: TGTGCCAGCAGACGGACAGGGGGCGGAGAGCAGTACTTC.